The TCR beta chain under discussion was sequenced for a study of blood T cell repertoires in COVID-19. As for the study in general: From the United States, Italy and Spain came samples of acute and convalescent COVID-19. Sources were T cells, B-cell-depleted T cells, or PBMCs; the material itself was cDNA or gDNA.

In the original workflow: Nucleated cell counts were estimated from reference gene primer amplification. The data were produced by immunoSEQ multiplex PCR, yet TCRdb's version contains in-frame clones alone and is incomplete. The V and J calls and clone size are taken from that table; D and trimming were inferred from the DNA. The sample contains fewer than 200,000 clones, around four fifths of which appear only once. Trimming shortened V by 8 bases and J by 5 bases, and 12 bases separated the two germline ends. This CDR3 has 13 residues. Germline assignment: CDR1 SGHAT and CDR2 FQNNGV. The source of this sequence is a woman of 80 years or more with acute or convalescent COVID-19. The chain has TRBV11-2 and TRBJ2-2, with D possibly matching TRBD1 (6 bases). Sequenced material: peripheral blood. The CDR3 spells CASQLGGTGELFF. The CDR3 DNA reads TGTGCCAGCCAACTAGGGGGTACCGGGGAGCTGTTTTTT.